This TCR beta chain came from a study of T cells after posttransplantation cyclophosphamide. Study-wide findings and caveats: Tissue-infiltrating T cells from skin or gut overlapped little with blood T cells.

The CDR3 totals 16 residues. Trimming took 4 bases from V and 8 from J; bases not matched to a gene: 14. Germline lookup yields CDR1 LGHNA and CDR2 YSLEER. A remark on this clone: Its antigen is currently unknown.

Produced via immunoSEQ multiplex PCR; TCRdb's table is partial and in-frame only. The sample records 28,000 or so clones, 86% being singletons. The sequence was collected from a man aged 45 to 65. The specimen sequenced was PBMCs. The chain combines TRBV4-3 with TRBJ1-3; TRBD1 matches at 7 bases. CDR3 in DNA: TGCGCCAGCAGCCGCGACAGGGTCTCACTTCGTGACACCATATATTTT. It translates to CASSRDRVSLRDTIYF.